This TCR beta chain was recorded in a study of cytomegalovirus exposure and HLA in healthy donors. Germline V gene data show CDR1 as SGHTA and CDR2 as FQGNSA. CDR3 length: 14 residues. Trimming took off 3 bases at V and 7 bases at J, with 13 bases between the two ends. Study conclusions and caveats: The authors judged a highly shared variant cluster likely a sequencing artifact. In a later analysis, at a false discovery rate of 0.05, 16,951 TCR beta sequences matched HLA alleles.

Primers: 60 Vbeta forward and 13 Jbeta reverse. In the original workflow: Later reanalysis found 60 million to 90 million unique TCR beta chains, around 9.9 million of them shared. Generated by immunoSEQ multiplex PCR, the TCRdb table keeps only in-frame clones and is missing some. The DNA was the basis for D and trimming; V, J and clone size are from that table. The sample contains some 40,000 clones, about 64% of which appear only once. As to this clone: What it binds is not known.

The rearrangement joins TRBV7-2 to TRBJ1-5; weak D call: TRBD1 (6 bases). The sequencing sample was made of PBMCs. The clonotype comes from a man between 60 and 70 years old in good health and CMV-seropositive. CDR3 sequence: CASSFLGARQPQHF. CDR3 DNA: TGTGCCAGCAGCTTCTTGGGGGCTCGGCAGCCCCAGCATTTT.